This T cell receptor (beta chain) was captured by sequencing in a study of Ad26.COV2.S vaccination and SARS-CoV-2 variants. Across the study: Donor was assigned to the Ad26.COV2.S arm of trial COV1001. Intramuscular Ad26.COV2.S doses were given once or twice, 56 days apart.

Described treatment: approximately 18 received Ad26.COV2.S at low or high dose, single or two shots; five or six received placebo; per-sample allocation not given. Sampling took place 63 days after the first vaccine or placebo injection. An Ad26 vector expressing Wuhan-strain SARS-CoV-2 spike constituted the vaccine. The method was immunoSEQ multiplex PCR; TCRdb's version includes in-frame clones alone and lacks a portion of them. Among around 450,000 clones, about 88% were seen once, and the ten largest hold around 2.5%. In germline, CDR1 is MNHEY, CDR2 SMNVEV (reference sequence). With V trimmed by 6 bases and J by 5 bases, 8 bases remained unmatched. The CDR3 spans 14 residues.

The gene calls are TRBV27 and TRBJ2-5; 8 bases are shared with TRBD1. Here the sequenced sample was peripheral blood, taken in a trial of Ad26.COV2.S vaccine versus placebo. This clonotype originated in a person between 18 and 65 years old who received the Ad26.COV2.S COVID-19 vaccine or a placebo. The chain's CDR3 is CASSSGTGLETQYF. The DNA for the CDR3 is TGTGCCAGCAGCTCCGGGACAGGCCTGGAGACCCAGTACTTC.